One T cell receptor beta chain is described in this entry. Its antigen is still unknown. The data were obtained in a study of T-cell memory formation after mild COVID-19. As for the study in general: For the most part, TCR clusters were specific to one donor.

Overall study findings and caveats: Memory from before infection featured some responding clones, which suggests cross-reactive memory joined.

TCRdb reanalysed the 5' RACE reads using MiXCR and keeps one entry per CDR3 protein. The table has around 420,000 distinct CDR3 sequences, 20% to 25% seen once. Germline V gives CDR1 SGHTA, CDR2 FQGNSA. The V and J ends lost 2 bases and 3 bases, in that order; junction bases with no gene match: 3. The CDR3 loop spans 14 amino acids. The TCR sequence derives from an adult woman who had mild COVID-19 (a few samples of this study predate the infection). Cell type and time point are not known. The genes are TRBV7-2 and TRBJ1-1; TRBD1 agrees at 7 bases. Sequencing was done on a sample of PBMCs or a T cell subset sorted from them (not recorded which). CDR3 residues: CASSLQGGDTEAFF. CDR3 nucleotide sequence: TGTGCCAGCAGCTTACAGGGGGGCGACACTGAAGCTTTCTTT.